Sequencing of this T cell receptor beta chain was carried out in a study of technical replicates of blood from several donors. Germline CDR1 MDHEN, CDR2 SYDVKM. The CDR3 contains 15 residues. Deletions cut 6 bases from V and 5 bases from J, with 16 bases between. TCRdb keeps only in-frame clones here, not all; method: immunoSEQ multiplex PCR. This table has about 74,000 clones, around four fifths appearing once. The chain joins TRBV28 to TRBJ1-4, with a possible D match to TRBD1 (5 bases). The receptor was isolated from a human donor in good health. Some clones in this sample may be carry-over from other donors' samples. The source material was PBMCs. CDR3 sequence: CASSPFGGLNEKLFF. CDR3 coding DNA: TGTGCCAGCAGCCCCTTTGGGGGGTTAAATGAAAAACTGTTTTTT.